These 23 T cell receptor beta chains were sequenced from one sample in a study of response to subunit inactivated influenza vaccine. A single record per CDR3 protein comes from TCRdb applying MiXCR to the RT-PCR reads. The data hold roughly 520,000 distinct CDR3 sequences, with less than 30% observed a single time. The sequenced sample was CD4+ T cells sorted from PBMCs, obtained roughly 5 days after vaccination. The receptor source for this set is a man aged 50-60 years who received an inactivated influenza vaccine.

V and J are TRBV6-2 or TRBV6-3 and TRBJ2-1, with TRBD2 matching 13 bases. Germline V CDR1 and CDR2: MNHEY, SVGEGT. The CDR3 totals 15 residues. The V gene end was trimmed by 7 bases and the J gene end by 2 bases; junction bases not matched to a gene: 2. CDR3 sequence: CASTGTSGTYNEQFF. In DNA form, the CDR3 reads TGTGCCAGCACTGGGACTAGCGGGACCTACAATGAGCAGTTCTTC.

V and J are TRBV29-1 and TRBJ2-3, with 7 positions matching TRBD2. This CDR3 comprises 16 residues. The V gene's germline CDR1 is SQVTM and CDR2 ANQGSEA. J was trimmed by 3 bases and V by 1 base; bases with no gene match: 10. The CDR3 here is CSVEGPAGTQTDTQYF. The CDR3 DNA reads TGCAGCGTTGAAGGGCCAGCGGGAACCCAAACAGATACGCAGTATTTT.

This clonotype occurred a few times. The CDR3 DNA is TGTGCCAGCAGTTTCTTGTACTTTCCGGGACGGAACATTGAACAGGCTGGGGCCAACGTCCTGACTTTC. Translating it yields CASSFLYFPGRNIEQAGANVLTF. The chain combines TRBV12-3 or TRBV12-4 with TRBJ2-6; TRBD1 or TRBD2 may be the D gene (5 bases each). Trimming left V 3 bases short and J 2 bases short, with 32 bases between. This CDR3 region has 23 residues.

There are many counts of this clonotype. This chain links TRBV7-3 with TRBJ2-1, with 11 bases identical to TRBD1. From germline, CDR1 is SGHTA and CDR2 FQGTGA. This CDR3 spans 15 amino acids. With V trimmed by 4 bases and J by 15 bases, 14 bases remained unmatched. The CDR3 DNA follows: TGTGCCAGCAGCTCCCTGGGCCCGGGACAGGGGGAAATGTTCTTC. This codes for CASSSLGPGQGEMFF.

The sample holds a few counts of this clonotype. This chain connects TRBV20-1 to TRBJ2-5, with a tentative D call TRBD2 (6 bases). The CDR3 loop spans 16 amino acids. V lost 8 bases to trimming and J lost 4 bases, with 26 bases between them. CDR1 DFQATT and CDR2 SNEGSKA come from the germline V gene (reference sequence). The CDR3 is CSTCRGGSVGGETQYF. CDR3 nucleotides: TGCAGTACCTGTAGGGGCGGTTCAGTGGGGGGAGAGACCCAGTACTTC.

This clonotype appeared a few times. V usage is TRBV5-1 and J usage is TRBJ1-6; D is ambiguous. V was clipped by 0 bases and J by 10 bases, with 8 bases between them. CDR1 and CDR2 (germline): SGHRS, YFSETQ. This CDR3 is built from 13 residues. CDR3 in amino acids: CASSLVRGSPLHF. In DNA, the CDR3 is TGCGCCAGCAGCTTGGTGCGAGGCTCACCCCTCCACTTT.

This clonotype has only a few counts. J is TRBJ2-7 and V is TRBV11-2; 7 positions agree with TRBD1. The germline V gene has CDR1 SGHAT and CDR2 FQNNGV. With V trimmed by 7 bases and J by 2 bases, 11 bases remained unmatched. The CDR3 spans 15 residues. CDR3 bases: TGTGCCAGCATCAAGTCAGGGGACAGTACCTACGAGCAGTACTTC. Residues: CASIKSGDSTYEQYF.

The J gene is TRBJ2-2, the V gene TRBV7-3; D not certain. Germline V gene sequence: CDR1 SGHTA, CDR2 FQGTGA. Trimming removed 5 bases from V and 1 base from J, with 14 bases in between. The CDR3 extends over 16 amino acids. CDR3 sequence (DNA): TGTGCCAGCAGCCCACAAGCCCCGGGGAACACCGGGGAGCTGTTTTTT. The encoded protein is CASSPQAPGNTGELFF.

The V call is TRBV7-9, the J call TRBJ2-7; D may be TRBD1 (6 bases). V was trimmed by 5 bases and J by 1 base, leaving 12 bases between them. The germline CDR1 and CDR2 sequences are SEHNR and FQNEAQ (reference sequence). This CDR3 contains 14 residues. This CDR3 is CASSPGTRSYEQYF. CDR3 in DNA: TGTGCCAGCAGCCCAGGGACACGGTCCTACGAGCAGTACTTC.

The chain uses TRBV9 and TRBJ2-3, with 9 positions matching TRBD2. Germline CDR1 and CDR2: SGDLS and YYNGEE. The CDR3 extends over 15 amino acids. V gave up 6 bases and J gave up 2 bases; unmatched junction bases: 7. The CDR3 nucleotides read TGTGCCAGCAACAGACTAGCGGCCAACACAGATACGCAGTATTTT. Encoded protein: CASNRLAANTDTQYF.

The chain carries TRBV29-1 and TRBJ1-2; D remains ambiguous. Germline V lookup: CDR1 SQVTM, CDR2 ANQGSEA. Trimming took 4 bases from V and 8 from J, leaving 11 bases between them. The CDR3 is 11 amino acids. The CDR3 nucleotides read TGCAGCGTTGCATTGATCTCGGGCTACACCTTC. Encoded protein: CSVALISGYTF.

The genes are TRBV10-3 and TRBJ1-6; D possibly corresponds to TRBD1 (6 bases). Germline CDR1 reads ENHRY; CDR2 reads SYGVKD. V dropped 0 bases and J dropped 8 bases, with 11 bases sitting between them. The CDR3 covers 15 residues. The CDR3 loop is CAISESSRGDSPLHF. The DNA for the CDR3 is TGTGCCATCAGTGAGTCCTCCAGGGGAGATTCACCCCTCCACTTT.

The sample holds a few counts of this clonotype. The rearrangement joins TRBV20-1 to TRBJ2-7; 9 bases match TRBD1. The germline V gene has CDR1 DFQATT and CDR2 SNEGSKA (reference sequence). The CDR3 spans 13 residues. The trim removed 4 bases at V and 5 bases at J, leaving 6 bases unmatched. CDR3 in amino acids: CSATWTGVNEQYF. The CDR3 DNA reads as TGCAGTGCTACATGGACAGGGGTTAACGAGCAGTACTTC.

J is TRBJ2-3 and V is TRBV7-2; D not certain. Trimming stripped 2 bases from V and 0 bases from J, with 9 bases between. Germline CDR1 and CDR2: SGHTA and FQGNSA. This CDR3 contains 15 residues. CDR3 amino acids: CASSLSYRSTDTQYF. CDR3 DNA: TGTGCCAGCAGCTTAAGTTATCGTAGCACAGATACGCAGTATTTT.

The rearrangement joins TRBV10-3 to TRBJ2-3; 11 bases agree with TRBD2. The trim removed 3 bases at V and 2 bases at J, leaving 4 bases unmatched. Germline V gene data show CDR1 as ENHRY and CDR2 as SYGVKD. CDR3 length equals 16 residues. CDR3 loop: CAISEPGLADTDTQYF. The CDR3 bases are TGTGCCATCAGTGAACCGGGACTAGCGGACACAGATACGCAGTATTTT.

CDR3 sequence (DNA): TGCAGGGGACAGGGGCTGAGCTCCTACGAGCAGTACTTC. Protein product: CRGQGLSSYEQYF. The genes are TRBV20-1 and TRBJ2-7, with TRBD1 matching 10 bases. CDR3 length equals 13 residues. CDR1 is DFQATT, CDR2 SNEGSKA, per germline (reference sequence).

The chain uses TRBV10-3 and TRBJ2-2, with a tentative D call TRBD2 (6 bases). Germline V gene sequence: CDR1 ENHRY, CDR2 SYGVKD. The CDR3 length is 11 residues. Trimming took off 10 bases at V and 6 bases at J, with 9 bases between the two ends. The CDR3 bases are TGTGCCAGCGGGGTGGCCGGGGAGCTGTTTTTT. Amino acids: CASGVAGELFF.

The sample holds a few counts of this clonotype. The V gene is TRBV5-1, the J gene TRBJ1-1, with D possibly being TRBD1 (5 bases). The germline V and J ends were trimmed by 3 bases and 7 bases, with 13 bases remaining between them. The germline V gene encodes CDR1 SGHRS and CDR2 YFSETQ. CDR3 size: 13 residues. CDR3 loop: CASSYDSEIEAFF. CDR3 nucleotides: TGCGCCAGCAGCTACGACAGCGAGATTGAAGCTTTCTTT.

The chain has TRBV25-1 and TRBJ1-5, with 7 bases fitting TRBD1. The V gene end was trimmed by 4 bases and the J gene end by 6 bases; junction bases not matched to a gene: 6. Per the germline V gene, CDR1 is MGHDK and CDR2 is SYGVNS. This CDR3 spans 14 amino acids. The CDR3 loop reads CASSGKQGGQPQHF. The CDR3 bases are TGTGCCAGCAGTGGCAAGCAGGGGGGTCAGCCCCAGCATTTT.

The chain is built from TRBV25-1 and TRBJ1-2; 8 bases are shared with TRBD1. The V gene's germline CDR1 is MGHDK and CDR2 SYGVNS. Trimming removed 2 bases from V and 6 bases from J; junction bases left unmatched: 8. The CDR3 extends over 15 amino acids. The CDR3 sequence is CASSESEDRVDGYTF. CDR3 nucleotide sequence: TGTGCCAGCAGTGAAAGTGAGGACAGGGTGGATGGCTACACCTTC.

V is TRBV5-1 and J is TRBJ1-1; TRBD1 might be the D (5 bases). CDR1 and CDR2 from the germline V gene are SGHRS and YFSETQ. The CDR3 runs 14 residues. The V end was cut by 5 bases, the J end by 1 base, with 12 bases between. The CDR3: CASRFDGGNTEAFF. In nucleotides, the CDR3 is TGCGCCAGCAGATTCGACGGGGGGAACACTGAAGCTTTCTTT.

The chain recombines TRBV7-6 with TRBJ1-4, with no clear D. CDR3 length equals 16 residues. V lost 1 base and J 0 bases, leaving 9 bases between the germline ends. CDR1 SGHVS and CDR2 FNYEAQ come from the germline V gene. CDR3 residues: CASSLDGQATNEKLFF. In DNA form, the CDR3 reads TGTGCCAGCAGCTTAGATGGGCAGGCAACTAATGAAAAACTGTTTTTT.

The chain is built from TRBV6-1 and TRBJ1-4, with 8 bases aligning to TRBD1. The germline V gene encodes CDR1 MNHNS and CDR2 SASEGT. The CDR3 is 14 amino acids. V dropped 2 bases and J dropped 6; count of bases not matched to a gene: 2. The chain's CDR3 is CASSERTGYEKLFF. The CDR3 coding sequence is TGTGCCAGCAGTGAAAGGACAGGGTATGAAAAACTGTTTTTT.